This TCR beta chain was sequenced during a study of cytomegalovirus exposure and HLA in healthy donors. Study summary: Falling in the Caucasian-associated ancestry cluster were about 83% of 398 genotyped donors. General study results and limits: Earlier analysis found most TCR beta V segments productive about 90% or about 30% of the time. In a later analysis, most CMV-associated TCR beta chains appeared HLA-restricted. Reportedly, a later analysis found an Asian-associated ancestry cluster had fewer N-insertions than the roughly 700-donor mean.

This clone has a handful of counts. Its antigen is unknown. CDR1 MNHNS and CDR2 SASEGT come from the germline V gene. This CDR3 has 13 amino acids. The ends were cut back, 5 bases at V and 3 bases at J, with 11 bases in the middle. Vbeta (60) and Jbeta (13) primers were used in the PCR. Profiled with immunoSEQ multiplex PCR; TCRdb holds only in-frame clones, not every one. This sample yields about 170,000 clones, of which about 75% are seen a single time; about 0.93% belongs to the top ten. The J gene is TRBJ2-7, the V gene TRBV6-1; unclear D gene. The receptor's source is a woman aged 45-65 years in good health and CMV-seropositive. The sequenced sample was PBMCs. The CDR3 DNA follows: TGTGCCAGCAGTTCTTACGTGAGCTACGAGCAGTACTTC. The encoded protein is CASSSYVSYEQYF.